The entry below describes one TCR beta chain. Its antigen is as yet unknown. This entry belongs to a study of cytomegalovirus exposure and HLA in healthy donors. Findings and caveats of the study: Reported findings show TCR beta sequences accurately forecast HLA-A and HLA-B alleles in most subjects. Likely technical artifact: a cluster of highly shared sequence variants.

V lost 0 bases and J 1 base, leaving 9 bases between the germline ends. The CDR3 is 15 residues long. Germline lookup yields CDR1 KGHSH and CDR2 LQKENI. The study ran its PCR with 60 Vbeta and 13 Jbeta primers. The method was immunoSEQ multiplex PCR; TCRdb's version includes in-frame clones alone and lacks a portion of them. The data hold about 200,000 clones, with around four fifths observed a single time. This chain joins TRBV18 and TRBJ1-1, with D possibly TRBD1 on 5 matching bases. The material sequenced was PBMCs. The receptor was isolated from a woman in her thirties or forties in good health and CMV-seronegative. CDR3 loop: CASSPPRQGNTEAFF. The DNA for the CDR3 is TGTGCCAGCTCACCACCGAGGCAGGGGAACACTGAAGCTTTCTTT.